Shown below are 20 T cell receptor beta chains from a single sample sequenced in a study of OX40 agonist ivuxolimab in advanced cancers. TCRdb's table, derived via immunoSEQ multiplex PCR, lists solely in-frame clones and lacks some. The data contain approximately 78,000 clones, 86% of them singletons. This material consisted of CD4+ or CD8+ T cells sorted from blood, taken in a trial of the OX40 agonist ivuxolimab. The receptor source for this set is an adult with an advanced solid tumor such as melanoma, head and neck, liver or kidney cancer.

This chain joins TRBV19 and TRBJ1-6; no reliable D call. This CDR3 contains 15 residues. Per the germline V gene, CDR1 is LNHDA and CDR2 is SQIVND (reference sequence). Trimming pared 6 bases from V and 10 bases from J, leaving 19 bases between. CDR3 nucleotide sequence: TGTGCCAGTAGACGCGAGGGTTTGGTACAATCACCCCTCCACTTT. Translated: CASRREGLVQSPLHF.

The chain is built from TRBV5-4 and TRBJ2-1; D not certain. The germline V gene encodes CDR1 SGHNT and CDR2 YYREEE (reference sequence). Between the trimmed V and J ends, which lost 3 bases and 2 bases, there was a span of 12 bases. This CDR3 region has 15 residues. In DNA form, the CDR3 reads TGTGCCAGCAGCTACGGTCCTGGGCCCTACAATGAGCAGTTCTTC. This codes for CASSYGPGPYNEQFF. Complete variable domain (other parts from reference TRBV5-4 and TRBJ2-1): ETGVTQSPTHLIKTRGQQVTLRCSSQSGHNTVSWYQQALGQGPQFIFQYYREEENGRGNFPPRFSGLQFPNYSSELNVNALELDDSALYLCASSYGPGPYNEQFFGPGTRLTVL.

The chain carries TRBV28 and TRBJ2-5; a weak D match, TRBD2 (5 bases). CDR1 MDHEN and CDR2 SYDVKM come from the germline V gene. This CDR3 is 13 amino acids long. V lost 5 bases to trimming and J lost 6 bases, with 13 bases between them. CDR3: CASSTDGGKTQYF. The CDR3 DNA is TGTGCCAGCAGTACGGACGGAGGAAAGACCCAGTACTTC. Based on the CDR3 plus reference TRBV28 and TRBJ2-5, the full variable domain is DVKVTQSSRYLVKRTGEKVFLECVQDMDHENMFWYRQDPGLGLRLIYFSYDVKMKEKGDIPEGYSVSREKKERFSLILESASTNQTSMYLCASSTDGGKTQYFGPGTRLLVL.

CDR3 DNA sequence: TGTGCCTGGACCAAGGGGATCTACGAGCAGTACTTC. This translates into CAWTKGIYEQYF. This chain connects TRBV30 to TRBJ2-7; a weak D match, TRBD1 (5 bases). V was cut by 4 bases and J by 3 bases, with 10 bases left in between. Looked up from germline, CDR1 is GTSNPN and CDR2 is SVGIG (reference sequence). The CDR3 totals 12 residues.

This chain connects TRBV7-2 to TRBJ2-1; TRBD2 matches 12 bases. Germline trimming cut 6 bases from V and 7 bases from J; bases unmatched to any gene: 4. The CDR3 contains 14 residues. The germline gives CDR1 SGHTA, CDR2 FQGNSA. The CDR3 loop reads CASRLAGGMNEQFF. The CDR3 DNA follows: TGTGCCAGCAGACTAGCGGGGGGTATGAATGAGCAGTTCTTC.

The rearrangement joins TRBV4-1 to TRBJ1-4; unclear D gene. Germline CDR1 is MGHRA and CDR2 is YSYEKL. V lost 0 bases and J 4 bases, leaving 12 bases between the germline ends. CDR3 length: 16 amino acids. CDR3 protein: CASSQEVPGLNEKLFF. In nucleotides, the CDR3 is TGCGCCAGCAGCCAAGAGGTACCAGGCCTTAATGAAAAACTGTTTTTT.

This clone was seen once. The V call is TRBV6-5, the J call TRBJ1-4, with TRBD1 as a possible D gene (5 bases). Trimming took 2 bases from V and 10 from J, leaving 17 bases between them. CDR3 length: 15 amino acids. Germline values: CDR1 MNHEY, CDR2 SVGAGI. CDR3 DNA: TGTGCCAGCAGTTACCCGCAGGGTGGTCTGTTAAAACTGTTTTTT. Translated, it gives CASSYPQGGLLKLFF.

In its sample, this clone was seen once. The CDR3, as DNA: TGTGCCAGCAGTGAGTCCCTAGCAGGTACCTACGAGCAGTACTTC. As protein: CASSESLAGTYEQYF. This sequence joins TRBV2 and TRBJ2-7; tentative D call: TRBD2 (5 bases). Deletions cut 3 bases from V and 2 bases from J, with 14 bases between. This CDR3 spans 15 amino acids. CDR1 is SNHLY, CDR2 FYNNEI, per germline.

The DNA for the CDR3 is TGCGCCAGCAGCCCCTACAGGGGTTCGGTAGCTTTCTTT. Translating it yields CASSPYRGSVAFF. J is TRBJ1-1 and V is TRBV5-1; TRBD1 matches at 7 bases. J was trimmed by 10 bases and V by 4 bases; bases with no gene match: 10. This CDR3 contains 13 residues. Per the germline V gene, CDR1 is SGHRS and CDR2 is YFSETQ.

This clone was detected once. CDR3 in amino acids: CASSPDRGNEKLFF. The CDR3 nucleotides are TGTGCCAGCAGCCCCGACAGGGGTAATGAAAAACTGTTTTTT. V is TRBV7-9 and J is TRBJ1-4; 8 bases map to TRBD1. Trimming removed 5 bases from V and 4 bases from J; junction bases left unmatched: 3. The CDR3 runs to 14 residues. The germline CDR1 and CDR2 sequences are SEHNR and FQNEAQ (reference sequence). The entire variable domain, with the rest obtained from reference TRBV7-9 and TRBJ1-4, is as follows: DTGVSQNPRHKITKRGQNVTFRCDPISEHNRLYWYRQTLGQGPEFLTYFQNEAQLEKSRLLSDRFSAERPKGSFSTLEIQRTEQGDSAMYLCASSPDRGNEKLFFGSGTQLSVL.

The V gene is TRBV6-1, the J gene TRBJ1-5, with D perhaps TRBD1 (5 bases). Trimming removed 6 bases at V and 4 bases at J, with 10 bases between. The V gene's germline CDR1 is MNHNS and CDR2 SASEGT. The CDR3 has 13 amino acids. CDR3 nucleotides: TGTGCCAGCAGGTGGGAGGGGAATCAGCCCCAGCATTTT. Encoded protein: CASRWEGNQPQHF.

The chain combines TRBV9 with TRBJ2-3, with 8 bases fitting TRBD1. Germline CDR1 is SGDLS and CDR2 is YYNGEE. The CDR3 covers 12 residues. Trimming at V came to 4 bases and at J to 10 bases, leaving 5 bases not matched to a gene. CDR3 in DNA: TGTGCCAGCAGCCGAGGACAGGGAGCGCAGTATTTT. Amino acid sequence: CASSRGQGAQYF.

V and J are TRBV6-5 and TRBJ2-5; D gene ambiguous. The CDR3 loop spans 14 amino acids. Germline V gives CDR1 MNHEY, CDR2 SVGAGI. V lost 3 bases, J lost 3 bases, and 11 bases lay in between. CDR3 loop: CASSYATPEETQYF. The CDR3 coding sequence is TGTGCCAGCAGTTATGCGACCCCTGAAGAGACCCAGTACTTC.

V gene TRBV6-6 combines with J gene TRBJ1-1; a weak D match, TRBD1 (5 bases). Trimming left V 5 bases short and J 3 bases short, with 13 bases between. In germline, CDR1 is MNHNY, CDR2 SVGAGI (reference sequence). The CDR3 extends over 14 amino acids. In DNA, the CDR3 is TGTGCCAGCAGTCGCAAAGACAGCTACACTGAAGCTTTCTTT. Its translation: CASSRKDSYTEAFF.

The rearrangement links TRBV6-1 to TRBJ1-5, with TRBD1 matching over 7 bases. V trimming: 6 bases; J trimming: 4 bases; junction bases outside the gene matches: 3. CDR1 is MNHNS, CDR2 SASEGT, per germline. This CDR3 has 13 amino acids. This CDR3 is CASRGQANQPQHF. CDR3 DNA sequence: TGTGCCAGCAGAGGACAGGCAAATCAGCCCCAGCATTTT.

The chain combines TRBV7-2 with TRBJ2-5, with D possibly matching TRBD2 (5 bases). In germline, CDR1 is SGHTA, CDR2 FQGNSA. The CDR3 consists of 14 residues. Trimming cost V 3 bases and J 5 bases, with 13 bases left between them. This chain's CDR3 is CASSFGRPGETQYF. The CDR3 DNA sequence: TGTGCCAGCAGCTTTGGACGTCCGGGGGAGACCCAGTACTTC.

The rearrangement joins TRBV6-1 to TRBJ2-3, with a possible D match to TRBD1 (6 bases). Trimming shortened V by 5 bases and J by 4 bases, and 13 bases separated the two germline ends. In germline, CDR1 is MNHNS, CDR2 SASEGT. The CDR3 covers 14 residues. CDR3 in amino acids: CASSRGSLPDTQYF. The CDR3 nucleotides are TGTGCCAGCAGTAGGGGGAGTCTGCCAGATACGCAGTATTTT.

V and J are TRBV27 and TRBJ1-1; D is undetermined. The germline V gene has CDR1 MNHEY and CDR2 SMNVEV (reference sequence). V was pared by 8 bases and J by 3 bases, with 7 bases between. The CDR3 length is 11 residues. The CDR3 nucleotides read TGTGCCAGCTCGGACTACACTGAAGCTTTCTTT. Protein sequence: CASSDYTEAFF.

V usage is TRBV4-3 and J usage is TRBJ2-1, with 7 bases fitting TRBD2. This CDR3 has 13 amino acids. J was trimmed by 12 bases and V by 0 bases; bases with no gene match: 5. Germline-derived CDR1 and CDR2 are LGHNA and YSLEER. The CDR3 loop is CASSQEISGRQFF. The CDR3 nucleotides are TGCGCCAGCAGCCAAGAAATTAGCGGGCGGCAGTTCTTC.

The J gene is TRBJ2-7, the V gene TRBV30; 8 positions match TRBD2. V was pared by 2 bases and J by 12 bases, with 12 bases of the junction left unmatched. The CDR3 has 13 residues. Germline V CDR1 and CDR2: GTSNPN, SVGIG (reference sequence). Here the CDR3 reads CAWSTLAGAPLYF. CDR3 in DNA: TGTGCCTGGAGTACTCTAGCGGGTGCCCCCCTGTACTTC.